Below are 22 T cell receptor beta chains sequenced from a single sample in a study of T cells in Graves' hyperthyroidism and ophthalmopathy. Amplification targeted TCR beta CDR3 regions from RNA transcripts. The HTBI set primed first-round TCR CDR3 RT-PCR. TCRdb recomputed calls from the multiplex PCR reads with MiXCR, one row per CDR3 protein. The sample has about 290,000 distinct CDR3 sequences, about 14% seen once. Sequenced input: blood. The receptor source for this set is a woman between 25 and 40 years old with Graves' hyperthyroidism that later progressed to Graves' ophthalmopathy.

This clonotype showed up many times. The chain employs TRBV18 and TRBJ2-7; 12 positions agree with TRBD1. The CDR3 totals 14 residues. The junction had 4 bases not matched to a gene; V was cut back by 3 bases and J by 7 bases. The germline CDR1 and CDR2 sequences are KGHSH and LQKENI. CDR3 coding DNA: TGTGCCAGCTCACCGGGACAGGGGGCGGATGAGCAGTACTTC. It encodes CASSPGQGADEQYF.

V gene TRBV28 combines with J gene TRBJ1-5; a possible D gene is TRBD1 (6 bases). This CDR3 region has 15 residues. CDR1 and CDR2 from the germline V gene are MDHEN and SYDVKM. V lost 6 bases to trimming and J lost 6 bases, with 18 bases between them. The CDR3 region is CASSHGGGGSQPQHF. The CDR3 nucleotides are TGTGCCAGCAGCCACGGTGGGGGGGGCAGTCAGCCCCAGCATTTT.

This clonotype was counted ten times or more. The chain carries TRBV14 and TRBJ2-5; TRBD1 or TRBD2 may be the D gene (5 bases each). V was clipped by 1 base and J by 5 bases, with 11 bases between them. Germline CDR1 reads SGHDN; CDR2 reads FVKESK. This CDR3 region has 14 residues. The CDR3 DNA follows: TGTGCCAGCAGCCAAGGGGACGGATGGGAGACCCAGTACTTC. The encoded protein is CASSQGDGWETQYF.

At least ten counts were recorded for this clonotype. The V and J genes are TRBV27 and TRBJ2-7, with D hard to call. The ends were cut back, 7 bases at V and 5 bases at J, with 24 bases in the middle. This CDR3 region has 16 residues. Germline CDR1 reads MNHEY; CDR2 reads SMNVEV (reference sequence). The DNA of the CDR3 is TGTGCCAGCACCCCGTCCCCCCTGGATAGCTTAGACGAGCAGTACTTC. It specifies CASTPSPLDSLDEQYF.

The sample holds a few counts of this clonotype. The rearrangement joins TRBV4-3 to TRBJ2-1; TRBD2 matches at 10 bases. The V and J ends lost 1 base and 0 bases, in that order; junction bases with no gene match: 6. The length of the CDR3 is 18 residues. CDR1 and CDR2 from the germline V gene are LGHNA and YSLEER. CDR3 nucleotide sequence: TGCGCCAGCAGCCAAGGTAGCGGGAGGCCAAGCTCCTACAATGAGCAGTTCTTC. It codes for CASSQGSGRPSSYNEQFF.

This clonotype was observed a handful of times. The chain uses TRBV7-2 and TRBJ2-3, with D perhaps assigned TRBD1 or TRBD2 (5 bases each). The germline gives CDR1 SGHTA, CDR2 FQGNSA. CDR3 size: 15 residues. V shed 1 base and J shed 4 bases, with 12 bases lying between them. CDR3 sequence reads: CASSLGGGPPDTQYF. CDR3 DNA: TGTGCCAGCAGCTTAGGGGGCGGGCCCCCAGATACGCAGTATTTT.

V gene TRBV28 combines with J gene TRBJ1-4; D not resolved. CDR1 and CDR2 (germline): MDHEN, SYDVKM. The V and J ends lost 3 bases and 4 bases respectively, with 9 bases between them. This CDR3 has 14 amino acids. The CDR3 loop is CASSLGIGNEKLFF. In nucleotides, the CDR3 is TGTGCCAGCAGTTTGGGGATAGGTAATGAAAAACTGTTTTTT.

This clonotype was picked up many times. V usage is TRBV28 and J usage is TRBJ2-1; 7 bases are a match to TRBD2. V was clipped by 2 bases and J by 4 bases; unmatched bases: 14. There are 18 residues in the CDR3. Germline-derived CDR1 and CDR2 are MDHEN and SYDVKM. The CDR3 spells CASSLHTSRLAVYNEQFF. The CDR3 coding sequence is TGTGCCAGCAGTTTACACACCTCGCGGCTAGCGGTTTACAATGAGCAGTTCTTC.

This chain joins TRBV7-9 and TRBJ2-5, with a weak D call TRBD2 (6 bases). Germline V CDR1 and CDR2: SEHNR, FQNEAQ (reference sequence). This CDR3 comprises 13 residues. The V and J ends lost 7 bases and 2 bases respectively, with 11 bases between them. This CDR3 is CASIKAGQETQYF. The DNA for the CDR3 is TGTGCCAGCATCAAGGCGGGGCAAGAGACCCAGTACTTC.

A note on this clonotype: A much larger clone sits a single nucleotide away, making a read error possible. The conserved closing phenylalanine or tryptophan is absent in this CDR3, likely reflecting a read error. The rearrangement links TRBV7-3 to TRBJ2-5; TRBD2 matches 8 bases. Trimming at V came to 4 bases and at J to 4 bases, leaving 8 bases not matched to a gene. The CDR3 totals 15 residues. Looked up from germline, CDR1 is SGHTA and CDR2 is FQGTGA. The CDR3 reads CASSSSGGGAETQYL. The CDR3 bases are TGTGCCAGCAGCTCCTCCGGGGGGGGCGCAGAGACCCAGTACCTC.

Many counts were recorded for this clonotype. The rearrangement joins TRBV7-9 to TRBJ1-2, with D possibly being TRBD1 (6 bases). V was cut by 0 bases and J by 6 bases, with 14 bases left in between. The CDR3 spans 15 residues. CDR1 and CDR2 (germline): SEHNR, FQNEAQ (reference sequence). The CDR3 sequence is CASSLAGAQGNGYTF. Here the CDR3 DNA reads TGTGCCAGCAGCTTAGCGGGGGCCCAGGGAAATGGCTACACCTTC.

This clonotype was counted ten times or more. CDR3 nucleotide sequence: TGTGCCAGCAGTTTCGCCGGCAACAATGAGCAGTTCTTC. It encodes CASSFAGNNEQFF. The genes are TRBV27 and TRBJ2-1, with D unclear. There are 13 residues in the CDR3. V dropped 3 bases and J dropped 5 bases, with 8 bases sitting between them. CDR1 and CDR2 (germline): MNHEY, SMNVEV (reference sequence).

The V and J genes are TRBV2 and TRBJ2-1; D unclear. The CDR3 has 14 residues. V shed 7 bases and J shed 6 bases, with 16 bases lying between them. CDR1 is SNHLY and CDR2 is FYNNEI in the germline V gene. The CDR3 region has the DNA TGTGCCAGCACTTTCGGACCCGGCTGCAATGAGCAGTTCTTC. It codes for CASTFGPGCNEQFF.

This clonotype showed up many times. The genes are TRBV4-3 and TRBJ2-3; D call uncertain. Germline V gives CDR1 LGHNA, CDR2 YSLEER. Deletions cut 0 bases from V and 5 bases from J, with 6 bases between. The CDR3 totals 13 residues. The CDR3 nucleotides are TGCGCCAGCAGCCAAGATAGGGAAGATACGCAGTATTTT. Translation: CASSQDREDTQYF.

This clonotype has a handful of counts. A read error may explain this, as a much larger clone is one base away. The chain joins TRBV7-9 to TRBJ2-1, with 7 bases aligning to TRBD2. J gave up 8 bases and V 4 bases, and 5 bases lay outside the gene matches. This CDR3 has 13 residues. CDR1 and CDR2 from the germline V gene are SEHNR and FQNEAQ (reference sequence). This CDR3 reads CASSSPGGDEQFF. Written as DNA, the CDR3 is TGTGCCAGCAGCTCGCCTGGGGGGGATGAGCAGTTCTTC.

This clonotype was seen a handful of times. This chain links TRBV6-1 with TRBJ2-5, with no clear D. The V and J ends lost 6 bases and 7 bases respectively, with 18 bases between them. The CDR3 runs to 14 residues. CDR1 and CDR2 from the germline V gene are MNHNS and SASEGT. Here the CDR3 reads CASRSPRAQATQYF. The CDR3 bases are TGTGCCAGCAGATCCCCTAGAGCCCAGGCGACCCAGTACTTC.

This clonotype occurred many times. The rearrangement links TRBV29-1 to TRBJ2-7, with D possibly matching TRBD1 (5 bases). The CDR3 is 15 amino acids. In germline, CDR1 is SQVTM, CDR2 ANQGSEA. The V gene lost 1 base and the J gene lost 6 bases, with 19 bases spanning the gap. The CDR3 region is CSVEARSAGSGEQYF. In DNA form, the CDR3 reads TGCAGCGTTGAAGCTCGTTCGGCAGGGTCGGGCGAGCAGTACTTC.

This clonotype was counted at least ten times. V is TRBV29-1 and J is TRBJ1-1; D not certain. Looked up from germline, CDR1 is SQVTM and CDR2 is ANQGSEA. With 3 bases removed from V and 0 bases from J, the gap between germline ends came to 5 bases. This CDR3 has 12 amino acids. The CDR3 region has the DNA TGCAGCGTTGATGGCTTGAACACTGAAGCTTTCTTT. It encodes CSVDGLNTEAFF.

There are a few counts of this clonotype. The rearrangement uses TRBV12-3 or TRBV12-4 and TRBJ1-2; D is unclear. Trimming shortened V by 1 base and J by 4 bases, and 13 bases separated the two germline ends. The CDR3 runs to 15 residues. CDR3 sequence (DNA): TGTGCCAGCAGTTTAGTGGTTGGCACCTCCTATGGCTACACCTTC. Encoded protein: CASSLVVGTSYGYTF.

This clonotype was seen repeatedly, ten times or more. The chain combines TRBV18 with TRBJ2-7; 12 nucleotides agree with TRBD2. Germline loops: CDR1 KGHSH, CDR2 LQKENI. The J segment lost 0 bases and the V segment lost 3 bases, leaving 6 bases of the junction unmatched. The CDR3 is made up of 17 amino acids. CDR3 nucleotide sequence: TGTGCCAGCTCACCTTTCCTAGCGGGAGGGAGCTCCTACGAGCAGTACTTC. Protein product: CASSPFLAGGSSYEQYF.

This clonotype was seen many times. The rearrangement links TRBV12-3 or TRBV12-4 to TRBJ1-5; D might be TRBD1 (5 bases). This CDR3 has 15 residues. V lost 1 base and J 0 bases, leaving 7 bases between the germline ends. The CDR3 reads CASSLGGGSNQPQHF. DNA for the CDR3: TGTGCCAGCAGTTTAGGGGGGGGTAGCAATCAGCCCCAGCATTTT.

In this sample, this clonotype turned up once. Given the absence of the conserved phenylalanine or tryptophan at the CDR3 end, a read error is likely. The J gene is TRBJ2-5, the V gene TRBV12-3 or TRBV12-4; 7 nucleotides match TRBD2. This CDR3 region has 16 residues. Germline trimming cut 6 bases from V and 3 bases from J; bases unmatched to any gene: 13. CDR3 amino acids: CASSVDGGDSEETQYS. Written as DNA, the CDR3 is TGTGCCAGCAGCGTAGATGGGGGGGACTCTGAAGAGACCCAGTACTCC.